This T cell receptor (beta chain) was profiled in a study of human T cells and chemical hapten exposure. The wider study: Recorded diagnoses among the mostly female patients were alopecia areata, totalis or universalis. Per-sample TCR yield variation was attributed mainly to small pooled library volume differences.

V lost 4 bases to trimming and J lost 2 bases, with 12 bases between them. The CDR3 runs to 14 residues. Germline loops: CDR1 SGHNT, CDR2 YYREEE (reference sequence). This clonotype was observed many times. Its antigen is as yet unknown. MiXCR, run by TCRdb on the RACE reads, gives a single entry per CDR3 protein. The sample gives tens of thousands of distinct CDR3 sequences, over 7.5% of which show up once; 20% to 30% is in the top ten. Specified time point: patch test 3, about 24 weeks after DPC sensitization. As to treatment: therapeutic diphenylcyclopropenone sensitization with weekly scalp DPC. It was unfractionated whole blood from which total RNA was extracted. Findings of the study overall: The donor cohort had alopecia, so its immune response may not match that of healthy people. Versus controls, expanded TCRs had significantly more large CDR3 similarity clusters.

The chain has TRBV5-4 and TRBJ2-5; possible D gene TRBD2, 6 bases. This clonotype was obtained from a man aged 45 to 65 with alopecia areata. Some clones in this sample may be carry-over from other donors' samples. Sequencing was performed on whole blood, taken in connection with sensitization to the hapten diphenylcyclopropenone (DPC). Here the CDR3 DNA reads TGTGCCAGCAGCAGGGACGGGGGACAAGAGACCCAGTACTTC. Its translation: CASSRDGGQETQYF.